Each of the 27 T cell receptor beta chains below was sequenced from the same sample in a study of CXCR3-negative and CXCR3-positive naive CD8 T cells. The libraries of TRB cDNA were constructed through 5' RACE using UMI labels. TCRdb derives one entry per CDR3 protein from the 5' RACE reads, leaving out DNA. The record lists around 52,000 distinct CDR3 sequences, of which the ten most abundant hold 20% to 30%. The specimen sequenced was memory CD8+ T cells from blood. The receptors shown here come from a human donor in good health. Some clones in this sample may be carry-over from other donors' samples.

The V call is TRBV28, the J call TRBJ1-3. The germline V gene encodes CDR1 MDHEN and CDR2 SYDVKM. The CDR3 spans 18 residues. CDR3 amino acids: CASSSPLGGATSGNTIYF.

The J gene is TRBJ2-3, the V gene TRBV20-1; TCRdb selects TRBD1, and the lack of DNA leaves this call unchecked. The germline CDR1 and CDR2 sequences are DFQATT and SNEGSKA (reference sequence). The CDR3 runs to 16 residues. This CDR3 is CSARGTGQGGSDTQYF.

V usage is TRBV7-9 and J usage is TRBJ2-7; the TCRdb D gene call, TRBD1, has no DNA to confirm it. The germline V gene has CDR1 SEHNR and CDR2 FQNEAQ (reference sequence). The CDR3 runs 12 residues. The CDR3 region is CASSLVGREQYF.

V and J are TRBV29-1 and TRBJ2-7; TCRdb gives TRBD1 as the D gene, but with no DNA this cannot be confirmed. The CDR3 consists of 15 residues. Germline-derived CDR1 and CDR2 are SQVTM and ANQGSEA. The CDR3 sequence is CSVGAQEGAAYEQYF.

V and J are TRBV5-1 and TRBJ2-1; TCRdb's assignment of TRBD2 cannot be checked, as there is no DNA. The germline gives CDR1 SGHRS, CDR2 YFSETQ. CDR3 size: 15 residues. The CDR3 reads CASSLEAGGYNEQFF.

This rearrangement joins TRBV29-1 to TRBJ2-7; lacking DNA, the TRBD1 call made by TCRdb goes unchecked. The CDR3 runs 14 residues. Germline V gene data show CDR1 as SQVTM and CDR2 as ANQGSEA. CDR3 residues: CSVEWGQGAGEQYF.

The chain employs TRBV14 and TRBJ2-7; TCRdb lists TRBD1, though no DNA is available to test this call. The CDR3 is 14 residues long. Germline V gene sequence: CDR1 SGHDN, CDR2 FVKESK. CDR3 region: CASSLQGVSYEQYF.

By frequency, this clonotype is medium-sized (0.01 to 0.1%). The chain has TRBV29-1 and TRBJ1-4; there is no DNA to check the TCRdb D call of TRBD1. The germline V gene has CDR1 SQVTM and CDR2 ANQGSEA. The CDR3 sequence is 12 residues long. The CDR3 here is CSFTGFDEKLFF.

This chain links TRBV4-3 with TRBJ1-6; the TRBD1 assignment by TCRdb is unverifiable without DNA. The length of the CDR3 is 16 residues. Germline CDR1 and CDR2: LGHNA and YSLEER. This chain's CDR3 is CASSQEGDIYNSPLHF.

The rearrangement links TRBV27 to TRBJ2-7; there is no DNA to check the TCRdb D call of TRBD1. This CDR3 spans 13 amino acids. Germline V lookup: CDR1 MNHEY, CDR2 SMNVEV (reference sequence). CDR3 loop: CATFDRGSGEQYF.

The chain carries TRBV19 and TRBJ2-1; TCRdb picks TRBD2, but there is no DNA to check that call. Germline CDR1 and CDR2: LNHDA and SQIVND (reference sequence). There are 14 residues in the CDR3. CDR3 in amino acids: CASSPGTSENEQFF.

The chain links TRBV27 to TRBJ2-7; TCRdb's D gene call, TRBD2, goes unchecked for lack of DNA. The germline V gene has CDR1 MNHEY and CDR2 SMNVEV (reference sequence). The CDR3 is 14 amino acids. The CDR3 loop is CASSLWESGYEQYF.

The chain joins TRBV4-1 to TRBJ2-1; TCRdb's assignment of TRBD1 cannot be checked, as there is no DNA. The CDR3 is 12 amino acids. Per germline, CDR1 MGHRA and CDR2 YSYEKL. CDR3 loop: CASSQPPGHKFF.

The chain uses TRBV29-1 and TRBJ2-1. The CDR3 contains 13 residues. Germline-derived CDR1 and CDR2 are SQVTM and ANQGSEA. Here the CDR3 reads CSVEKEPYNEQFF.

The chain has TRBV29-1 and TRBJ2-7; TCRdb's D call, TRBD2, is unchecked because there is no DNA. CDR3 size: 14 residues. Germline CDR1 SQVTM, CDR2 ANQGSEA. CDR3: CSVASNGGVGEQYF.

This chain joins TRBV5-5 and TRBJ2-1. This CDR3 is 15 amino acids long. Germline CDR1 reads SGHKS; CDR2 reads YYEKEE (reference sequence). The CDR3 spells CASSLESGNYNEQFF.

This chain joins TRBV12-3 or TRBV12-4 and TRBJ1-1; TCRdb reports TRBD1, a call that lacks DNA to check it against. This CDR3 has 11 residues. The CDR3: CASSRVSEAFF.

The chain recombines TRBV20-1 with TRBJ2-7. In germline, CDR1 is DFQATT, CDR2 SNEGSKA (reference sequence). The CDR3 extends over 14 amino acids. CDR3 loop: CSAREVGSSYEQYF.

The chain employs TRBV7-9 and TRBJ1-1; TCRdb proposes TRBD1, but this gene call is untestable without DNA. The CDR3 contains 15 residues. The germline V gene has CDR1 SEHNR and CDR2 FQNEAQ (reference sequence). The CDR3 here is CASSSVTDRLNEAFF.

CDR3 region: CASSVGGAGWRTGELFF. The chain employs TRBV9 and TRBJ2-2; TCRdb's D call of TRBD1 is untestable without DNA. The CDR3 length is 17 residues. The V gene's germline CDR1 is SGDLS and CDR2 YYNGEE.

The chain employs TRBV29-1 and TRBJ2-5; lacking DNA, the TRBD1 call made by TCRdb goes unchecked. This CDR3 is 16 amino acids long. Germline CDR1 and CDR2: SQVTM and ANQGSEA. This CDR3 is CSVSAGQGGVYGTLYF.

The rearrangement uses TRBV7-9 and TRBJ2-2. The length of the CDR3 is 13 residues. CDR1 is SEHNR, CDR2 FQNEAQ, per germline (reference sequence). The CDR3 sequence: CASSLLASGELFF.

The chain employs TRBV10-3 and TRBJ1-2. The CDR3 consists of 12 residues. Germline CDR1 reads ENHRY; CDR2 reads SYGVKD. CDR3 sequence reads: CATEGFDYGYTF.

V is TRBV6-2 or TRBV6-3 and J is TRBJ2-1. Looked up from germline, CDR1 is MNHEY and CDR2 is SVGEGT. The CDR3 is 14 residues long. The CDR3 reads CASTTGGPYNEQFF.

The chain is built from TRBV20-1 and TRBJ2-5; TCRdb gives TRBD1 as the D gene, but with no DNA this cannot be confirmed. The CDR3 loop spans 17 amino acids. Germline V gives CDR1 DFQATT, CDR2 SNEGSKA (reference sequence). The CDR3 loop is CSARDSLAGREMETQYF.

The genes are TRBV6-6 and TRBJ2-7. The germline CDR1 and CDR2 sequences are MNHNY and SVGAGI (reference sequence). The CDR3 is 12 amino acids. CDR3: CASSSSGYEQYF.

The chain uses TRBV14 and TRBJ2-1; absent DNA, TCRdb's TRBD1 call cannot be checked. The germline gives CDR1 SGHDN, CDR2 FVKESK. This CDR3 region has 14 residues. This CDR3 reads CASSPGRGYNEQFF.